The 25 T cell receptor beta chains below were found in one sample sequenced in a study of blood T cell repertoires in COVID-19. Generated by immunoSEQ multiplex PCR, the TCRdb table keeps only in-frame clones and is missing some. The repertoire holds 180,000 or so clones, over 75% seen once, with about 10% in the top ten. The sample comprised peripheral blood. These receptor sequences come from a human donor with active or convalescent COVID-19. The donor label of this sample is uncertain.

The V call is TRBV3-1 (or the pseudogene TRBV3-2), the J call TRBJ1-6, with D unclear. Germline V CDR1 and CDR2: LGHDT, YNNKEL (reference sequence). Trimming took off 1 base at V and 5 bases at J, with 9 bases between the two ends. The CDR3 runs to 15 residues. The CDR3 DNA reads as TGTGCCAGCAGCCAAGGCGGCAGAGATAATTCACCCCTCCACTTT. This sequence encodes CASSQGGRDNSPLHF.

J is TRBJ2-2 and V is TRBV5-1; the match to TRBD2 covers 7 bases. This CDR3 has 14 amino acids. The V gene end was trimmed by 4 bases and the J gene end by 5 bases; junction bases not matched to a gene: 5. Germline CDR1 and CDR2: SGHRS and YFSETQ. CDR3 sequence (DNA): TGCGCCAGCAGCCCCCTGGGAGGGACCGGGGAGCTGTTTTTT. Translation: CASSPLGGTGELFF.

This sequence joins TRBV4-1 and TRBJ2-3; no reliable D call. This CDR3 is built from 13 residues. From germline, CDR1 is MGHRA and CDR2 YSYEKL. V lost 1 base and J lost 5, with 7 bases in between. The chain's CDR3 is CASSQGEVDTQYF. In nucleotides, the CDR3 is TGCGCCAGCAGCCAAGGTGAGGTAGATACGCAGTATTTT.

This sequence joins TRBV6-5 and TRBJ1-2; TRBD1 matches at 9 bases. Germline lookup yields CDR1 MNHEY and CDR2 SVGAGI. Trimming took 6 bases from V and 9 from J; bases not matched to a gene: 14. The CDR3 runs to 15 residues. The CDR3 DNA sequence: TGTGCCAGCAGGGGCTGGGGAGACAGGGGGATGAGCTACACCTTC. Its translation is CASRGWGDRGMSYTF.

As concerns this clone: At the DNA level, this CDR3 is encoded by other sequences in the same sample as well. This chain links TRBV5-4 with TRBJ2-3, with 7 bases identical to TRBD1. Germline CDR1 and CDR2: SGHNT and YYREEE (reference sequence). V gave up 4 bases and J gave up 2 bases; unmatched junction bases: 4. This CDR3 has 14 residues. The CDR3 region has the DNA TGTGCCAGCAGCCCCGACAGGGCCACAGATACGCAGTATTTT. Translation: CASSPDRATDTQYF. Drawing the rest from reference TRBV5-4 and TRBJ2-3, the complete variable domain is ETGVTQSPTHLIKTRGQQVTLRCSSQSGHNTVSWYQQALGQGPQFIFQYYREEENGRGNFPPRFSGLQFPNYSSELNVNALELDDSALYLCASSPDRATDTQYFGPGTRLTVL.

The genes are TRBV7-2 and TRBJ1-3; no clear D gene. V lost 5 bases and J 7 bases, leaving 21 bases between the germline ends. From germline, CDR1 is SGHTA and CDR2 FQGNSA. There are 16 residues in the CDR3. The CDR3 here is CASSQSTFLSTNTIYF. The DNA for the CDR3 is TGTGCCAGCAGCCAATCGACATTCCTAAGCACTAACACCATATATTTT.

This clone was seen once. The V call is TRBV6-5, the J call TRBJ2-5, with a possible D match to TRBD2 (7 bases). V lost 6 bases and J lost 5, with 19 bases in between. This CDR3 has 15 amino acids. In germline, CDR1 is MNHEY, CDR2 SVGAGI. CDR3: CASSPPGGLRETQYF. The CDR3 nucleotides read TGTGCCAGCAGCCCCCCCGGGGGGCTACGGGAGACCCAGTACTTC.

The chain is built from TRBV2 and TRBJ1-6; no clear D. The CDR3 sequence is 15 residues long. Germline assignment: CDR1 SNHLY and CDR2 FYNNEI. V lost 2 bases and J 10 bases, leaving 15 bases between the germline ends. CDR3: CASSELGRGGSPLHF. In DNA, the CDR3 is TGTGCCAGCAGTGAACTGGGGAGAGGAGGCTCACCCCTCCACTTT.

J is TRBJ2-1 and V is TRBV3-1 (or the pseudogene TRBV3-2); D perhaps matches TRBD2 (5 bases). This CDR3 is 15 amino acids long. The germline V gene encodes CDR1 LGHDT and CDR2 YNNKEL (reference sequence). V was trimmed by 1 base and J by 8 bases, leaving 15 bases between them. CDR3: CASSQGGTVSDEQFF. The CDR3 nucleotides read TGTGCCAGCAGCCAAGGGGGTACAGTTAGCGATGAGCAGTTCTTC.

This sequence joins TRBV24-1 and TRBJ2-5; 10 bases line up with TRBD2. The CDR3 extends over 18 amino acids. Unmatched junction bases numbered 13, after V lost 2 bases and J lost 5 bases. Germline V CDR1 and CDR2: KGHDR, SFDVKD. CDR3 sequence: CATSDSYPLAGLGETQYF. The CDR3 region has the DNA TGTGCCACCAGTGATTCCTACCCACTAGCGGGGTTAGGGGAGACCCAGTACTTC.

The chain joins TRBV19 to TRBJ1-2, with 8 bases identical to TRBD1. Losses at the gene ends were 6 bases for V and 8 bases for J; bases not matched to a gene: 8. Germline V CDR1 and CDR2: LNHDA, SQIVND (reference sequence). The CDR3 consists of 13 residues. The CDR3 is CASRGTGARGYTF. CDR3 coding DNA: TGTGCCAGTAGGGGGACAGGAGCTCGGGGCTACACCTTC.

This chain joins TRBV11-2 and TRBJ1-6; possible D gene TRBD1, 5 bases. Per germline, CDR1 SGHAT and CDR2 FQNNGV. The V end lost 4 bases, the J end lost 9 bases, and 13 bases lay between the germline ends. The CDR3 covers 14 residues. The CDR3 loop is CASSSPGDGSPLHF. As DNA, the CDR3 is TGTGCCAGCAGCTCCCCGGGGGACGGTTCACCCCTCCACTTT.

This rearrangement joins TRBV12-3 or TRBV12-4 to TRBJ2-5, with no clear D. V was cut by 4 bases and J by 5 bases, with 5 bases left in between. This CDR3 is 11 amino acids long. In DNA form, the CDR3 reads TGTGCCAGCAGTTGGGCGGAGACCCAGTACTTC. Its translation is CASSWAETQYF.

This clone was detected a few times. The chain joins TRBV28 to TRBJ2-5; weak D call: TRBD1 (6 bases). The germline V gene has CDR1 MDHEN and CDR2 SYDVKM. The CDR3 has 15 residues. Trimming took 6 bases from V and 4 from J, leaving 18 bases between them. The CDR3 here is CASRPYQGSAETQYF. The CDR3 DNA follows: TGTGCCAGCAGGCCGTATCAGGGGTCGGCAGAGACCCAGTACTTC.

This clone was found once. This sequence joins TRBV7-9 and TRBJ2-6; the D is unclear. The CDR3 runs to 15 residues. Germline-derived CDR1 and CDR2 are SEHNR and FQNEAQ (reference sequence). V gave up 4 bases and J gave up 2 bases, with 9 bases separating them. The CDR3: CASSSNRPGANVLTF. The DNA for the CDR3 is TGTGCCAGCAGCTCTAACCGCCCTGGGGCCAACGTCCTGACTTTC.

The chain employs TRBV7-6 and TRBJ1-5; 11 nucleotides align to TRBD1. The CDR3 extends over 15 amino acids. CDR1 and CDR2 (germline): SGHVS, FNYEAQ. Trimming took 5 bases from V and 4 from J; bases not matched to a gene: 4. The DNA for the CDR3 is TGTGCCAGCAGCCCCGGGACAGGGGGGAATCAGCCCCAGCATTTT. Protein product: CASSPGTGGNQPQHF.

The chain has TRBV29-1 and TRBJ2-5, with 8 bases that match TRBD1. V was pared by 4 bases and J by 0 bases, with 4 bases of the junction left unmatched. This CDR3 is 14 amino acids long. Germline assignment: CDR1 SQVTM and CDR2 ANQGSEA. The CDR3 DNA reads TGCAGCGTTGCCGGACAGGGCCACCAAGAGACCCAGTACTTC. It translates to CSVAGQGHQETQYF.

The V call is TRBV7-6, the J call TRBJ1-3, with 10 bases lining up with TRBD1. The CDR3 totals 15 residues. V dropped 5 bases and J dropped 2; count of bases not matched to a gene: 3. CDR1 and CDR2 (germline): SGHVS, FNYEAQ. The CDR3 DNA reads TGTGCCAGCAGCCCCGGGACAGGGGCTGGAAACACCATATATTTT. It is translated as CASSPGTGAGNTIYF.

DNA for the CDR3: TGTGCCAGCAGCGCGAACCCCAGGGGACAGTTCTACGAGCAGTACTTC. It is translated as CASSANPRGQFYEQYF. The rearrangement links TRBV5-5 to TRBJ2-7, with 7 bases that match TRBD1. Trimming at V came to 4 bases and at J to 3 bases, leaving 13 bases not matched to a gene. Germline values: CDR1 SGHKS, CDR2 YYEKEE (reference sequence). The CDR3 extends over 16 amino acids.

The chain links TRBV19 to TRBJ2-2, with D possibly TRBD1 on 6 matching bases. CDR3 length equals 15 residues. The germline V and J ends were trimmed by 6 bases and 6 bases, with 17 bases remaining between them. The V gene's germline CDR1 is LNHDA and CDR2 SQIVND (reference sequence). The CDR3 nucleotides are TGTGCCAGTAGCCCCAGAGGGACAACGGCCGGGGAGCTGTTTTTT. This codes for CASSPRGTTAGELFF. The full variable domain, its missing parts supplied by reference TRBV19 and TRBJ2-2, is DGGITQSPKYLFRKEGQNVTLSCEQNLNHDAMYWYRQDPGQGLRLIYYSQIVNDFQKGDIAEGYSVSREKKESFPLTVTSAQKNPTAFYLCASSPRGTTAGELFFGEGSRLTVL.

The rearrangement joins TRBV11-3 to TRBJ2-2; perhaps TRBD2 as D (6 bases). V gave up 5 bases and J gave up 4 bases, with 17 bases separating them. Germline CDR1 SGHNT, CDR2 YENEEA. CDR3 length: 16 residues. CDR3 residues: CASSGGQGGFTGELFF. The CDR3 nucleotides read TGTGCCAGCAGCGGCGGGCAGGGAGGTTTCACCGGGGAGCTGTTTTTT. Full variable domain (remainder filled in from reference TRBV11-3 and TRBJ2-2): EAGVVQSPRYKIIEKKQPVAFWCNPISGHNTLYWYLQNLGQGPELLIRYENEEAVDDSQLPKDRFSAERLKGVDSTLKIQPAELGDSAVYLCASSGGQGGFTGELFFGEGSRLTVL.

The chain recombines TRBV20-1 with TRBJ2-5; D is unresolved. CDR1 is DFQATT and CDR2 is SNEGSKA in the germline V gene (reference sequence). With 0 bases removed from V and 11 bases from J, the gap between germline ends came to 10 bases. This CDR3 spans 11 amino acids. This CDR3 reads CSAREATPQYF. CDR3 in DNA: TGCAGTGCTAGAGAGGCGACTCCTCAGTACTTC.

The chain uses TRBV6-5 and TRBJ1-3; D may be TRBD1 (5 bases). The germline gives CDR1 MNHEY, CDR2 SVGAGI. The CDR3 totals 13 residues. V lost 8 bases and J lost 3, with 11 bases in between. CDR3 sequence reads: CASGRVNGNTIYF. CDR3 nucleotides: TGTGCCAGCGGCAGGGTAAATGGAAACACCATATATTTT.

The chain recombines TRBV5-1 with TRBJ2-2; TRBD2 aligns across 10 bases. Germline CDR1 SGHRS, CDR2 YFSETQ. The CDR3 covers 15 residues. After removal of 2 bases from V and 6 bases from J, the junction contained 4 bases not matched to a gene. In nucleotides, the CDR3 is TGCGCCAGCAGCTTCCTAGCGGGAGCGGCCGGGGAGCTGTTTTTT. Encoded protein: CASSFLAGAAGELFF.

The J gene is TRBJ2-3, the V gene TRBV19; TRBD2 matches at 12 bases. Germline CDR1 reads LNHDA; CDR2 reads SQIVND (reference sequence). CDR3 size: 17 residues. V lost 1 base, J lost 5 bases, and 7 bases stayed unmatched. CDR3 in amino acids: CASSIVTSGRPGDTQYF. CDR3 nucleotide sequence: TGTGCCAGTAGTATAGTAACTAGCGGGAGGCCCGGAGATACGCAGTATTTT. Looking up the rest from reference TRBV19 and TRBJ2-3 gives the full variable domain: DGGITQSPKYLFRKEGQNVTLSCEQNLNHDAMYWYRQDPGQGLRLIYYSQIVNDFQKGDIAEGYSVSREKKESFPLTVTSAQKNPTAFYLCASSIVTSGRPGDTQYFGPGTRLTVL.